A single sample is the source of the 24 T cell receptor beta chains below, sequenced in a study of control samples from healthy donors and cancer patients. Repertoires were generated with immunoSEQ multiplex PCR, while TCRdb's copy carries only in-frame clones and drops some. Here the sample spans about 230,000 clones, roughly 80% being singletons. Sequences were obtained from PBMCs. The receptors stem from a woman between 55 and 75 years old with lung cancer.

This clone was recorded once. The chain uses TRBV10-3 and TRBJ2-1, with 8 bases that match TRBD2. Germline assignment: CDR1 ENHRY and CDR2 SYGVKD. The CDR3 spans 18 residues. With 3 bases clipped from V and 10 bases from J, the junction kept 20 bases outside the gene matches. The CDR3 sequence: CAISDPPGLGWRGQEQFF. Here the CDR3 DNA reads TGTGCCATCAGTGATCCGCCGGGACTAGGATGGCGTGGGCAAGAGCAGTTCTTC.

The genes are TRBV5-5 and TRBJ1-4, with D tentatively TRBD1 (5 bases). Trimming pared 2 bases from V and 8 bases from J, leaving 13 bases between. Germline V gene sequence: CDR1 SGHKS, CDR2 YYEKEE (reference sequence). This CDR3 has 14 amino acids. CDR3 sequence reads: CASSLSGLGEKLFF. As DNA, the CDR3 is TGTGCCAGCAGCTTATCAGGGCTTGGGGAAAAACTGTTTTTT.

V gene TRBV18 combines with J gene TRBJ2-7; 10 bases align to TRBD1. The CDR3 loop spans 14 amino acids. Losses at the gene ends were 3 bases for V and 4 bases for J; bases not matched to a gene: 3. CDR1 is KGHSH, CDR2 LQKENI, per germline. CDR3 nucleotide sequence: TGTGCCAGCTCACCCAGGGACAGGGGTTACGAGCAGTACTTC. Residues: CASSPRDRGYEQYF. Filled out from reference TRBV18 and TRBJ2-7, the complete variable domain reads NAGVMQNPRHLVRRRGQEARLRCSPMKGHSHVYWYRQLPEEGLKFMVYLQKENIIDESGMPKERFSAEFPKEGPSILRIQQVVRGDSAAYFCASSPRDRGYEQYFGPGTRLTVT.

This clone was seen only a few times. The chain employs TRBV4-2 and TRBJ1-3, with D unresolved. CDR1 and CDR2 (germline): LGHNA, YNFKEQ. V was pared by 2 bases and J by 8 bases, with 16 bases between. The CDR3 extends over 15 amino acids. This chain's CDR3 is CASSQNTGLGDTIYF. The CDR3, as DNA: TGTGCCAGCAGCCAAAATACCGGGCTCGGGGACACCATATATTTT.

This chain uses TRBV2 with TRBJ1-1; D might be TRBD1 (5 bases). V lost 1 base to trimming and J lost 6 bases, with 12 bases between them. The CDR3 is made up of 14 amino acids. Germline V gene sequence: CDR1 SNHLY, CDR2 FYNNEI. The CDR3 is CASSEGGLGAEAFF. In DNA, the CDR3 is TGTGCCAGCAGTGAAGGAGGCCTGGGGGCTGAAGCTTTCTTT.

The CDR3 bases are TGTGCCAGCAGTGGGCAGGAGGTAGGCAATCAGCCCCAGCATTTT. Its translation: CASSGQEVGNQPQHF. The chain links TRBV2 to TRBJ1-5; the D is unclear. CDR3 length: 15 amino acids. V was pared by 4 bases and J by 2 bases, with 12 bases between. Germline CDR1 is SNHLY and CDR2 is FYNNEI.

In this sample, this clone turned up a few times. This rearrangement joins TRBV6-5 to TRBJ1-3; TRBD1 aligns across 10 bases. V was clipped by 2 bases and J by 8 bases; unmatched bases: 9. The CDR3 covers 16 residues. CDR1 and CDR2 from the germline V gene are MNHEY and SVGAGI. The CDR3 DNA reads TGTGCCAGCAGTTACCGACCGGGACAGGGGCCCGACACCATATATTTT. As protein: CASSYRPGQGPDTIYF.

The V and J genes are TRBV20-1 and TRBJ2-7, with a tentative D call TRBD2 (5 bases). Germline CDR1 DFQATT, CDR2 SNEGSKA (reference sequence). This CDR3 is built from 14 residues. Trimming stripped 4 bases from V and 0 bases from J, with 13 bases between. The DNA of the CDR3 is TGCAGTGCTATTGAGGGTCTCTTCTCCTACGAGCAGTACTTC. Its protein is CSAIEGLFSYEQYF.

This chain uses TRBV14 with TRBJ1-3; D ambiguous. CDR3 length: 15 amino acids. V dropped 1 base and J dropped 3 bases, with 10 bases sitting between them. CDR1 SGHDN and CDR2 FVKESK come from the germline V gene. The CDR3 loop reads CASSQVSYGGNTIYF. Written as DNA, the CDR3 is TGTGCCAGCAGCCAAGTCTCCTACGGTGGAAACACCATATATTTT.

This chain joins TRBV7-9 and TRBJ2-7; D is uncertain. Germline assignment: CDR1 SEHNR and CDR2 FQNEAQ (reference sequence). The CDR3 length is 13 residues. The ends were cut back, 5 bases at V and 3 bases at J, with 11 bases in the middle. CDR3 sequence (DNA): TGTGCCAGCAGCCCGGCAGCAGACTACGAGCAGTACTTC. This translates into CASSPAADYEQYF.

The chain joins TRBV7-9 to TRBJ1-1; D gene uncertain. This CDR3 comprises 13 residues. Germline CDR1 and CDR2: SEHNR and FQNEAQ (reference sequence). Trimming shortened V by 11 bases and J by 1 base, and 14 bases separated the two germline ends. In DNA form, the CDR3 reads TGTGCCCTCAATCGGGAAGCGAACACTGAAGCTTTCTTT. As protein: CALNREANTEAFF.

The chain has TRBV14 and TRBJ2-5, with D unclear. CDR1 and CDR2 from the germline V gene are SGHDN and FVKESK. With 3 bases removed from V and 5 bases from J, the gap between germline ends came to 7 bases. The CDR3 has 12 amino acids. CDR3 in DNA: TGTGCCAGCAGCCATTATAGGGAGACCCAGTACTTC. This encodes CASSHYRETQYF. The full variable domain, rest sourced from reference TRBV14 and TRBJ2-5, is EAGVTQFPSHSVIEKGQTVTLRCDPISGHDNLYWYRRVMGKEIKFLLHFVKESKQDESGMPNNRFLAERTGGTYSTLKVQPAELEDSGVYFCASSHYRETQYFGPGTRLLVL.

V and J are TRBV5-8 and TRBJ1-5; D may be TRBD1 (6 bases). The CDR3 runs to 14 residues. Deletions cut 7 bases from V and 7 bases from J, with 18 bases between. Per germline, CDR1 SGHTS and CDR2 YDEGEE. CDR3 loop: CASVGYRAPQPQHF. The CDR3, as DNA: TGTGCCAGCGTCGGATACAGGGCGCCACAGCCCCAGCATTTT.

A few counts support this clone. The chain links TRBV19 to TRBJ1-2; D is perhaps TRBD1 (5 bases). The CDR3 loop spans 15 amino acids. The V gene lost 4 bases and the J gene lost 1 base, with 13 bases spanning the gap. Per the germline V gene, CDR1 is LNHDA and CDR2 is SQIVND (reference sequence). DNA for the CDR3: TGTGCCAGTAGTAGGGTAGGACATTTTAACTATGGCTACACCTTC. Residues: CASSRVGHFNYGYTF.

The V gene is TRBV14, the J gene TRBJ2-1, with D uncertain. Per the germline V gene, CDR1 is SGHDN and CDR2 is FVKESK. V was pared by 4 bases and J by 6 bases, with 4 bases between. The CDR3 runs to 11 residues. The CDR3 DNA reads TGTGCCAGCAGCCTGCGCAATGAGCAGTTCTTC. It translates to CASSLRNEQFF.

The V call is TRBV5-6, the J call TRBJ1-3; D is perhaps TRBD1 (6 bases). The V end was cut by 7 bases, the J end by 2 bases, with 16 bases between. Germline V gives CDR1 SGHDT, CDR2 YYEEEE. The CDR3 totals 15 residues. The CDR3 DNA reads as TGTGCCAGCGGAACCGGGACAATAACTGGAAACACCATATATTTT. Protein: CASGTGTITGNTIYF.

This clone was detected once. V gene TRBV6-1 combines with J gene TRBJ2-1; unclear D gene. Trimming removed 1 base from V and 6 bases from J, with 13 bases in between. The CDR3 length is 15 residues. From germline, CDR1 is MNHNS and CDR2 SASEGT. CDR3 DNA sequence: TGTGCCAGCAGTGAAGAACTATTCGGCAGCAATGAGCAGTTCTTC. This gives the protein CASSEELFGSNEQFF.

CDR3 sequence (DNA): TGTGCCAGCAGTGTGATGGCGGGGGGCCCTGGCTACGAGCAGTACTTC. Protein sequence: CASSVMAGGPGYEQYF. This sequence joins TRBV2 and TRBJ2-7, with TRBD2 matching 8 bases. The CDR3 totals 16 residues. CDR1 and CDR2 from the germline V gene are SNHLY and FYNNEI. V lost 4 bases and J lost 3; bases outside the gene matches: 11.

V gene TRBV5-6 combines with J gene TRBJ2-1, with no clear D. The CDR3 runs 13 residues. V gave up 6 bases and J gave up 4 bases, with 11 bases separating them. Looked up from germline, CDR1 is SGHDT and CDR2 is YYEEEE. CDR3 in amino acids: CASNRWVYNEQFF. CDR3 in DNA: TGTGCCAGCAACCGATGGGTGTACAATGAGCAGTTCTTC.

The genes are TRBV4-2 and TRBJ1-2, with 9 bases identical to TRBD1. J lost 1 base, V lost 4 bases, and 4 bases had no gene match. Germline assignment: CDR1 LGHNA and CDR2 YNFKEQ. The CDR3 covers 15 residues. CDR3 sequence (DNA): TGTGCCAGCAGCCGAGGGACAGGGAGTAACTATGGCTACACCTTC. It specifies CASSRGTGSNYGYTF.

The chain uses TRBV11-2 and TRBJ2-1; D may match TRBD1 or TRBD2 (5 bases each). V was clipped by 1 base and J by 14 bases, with 24 bases between them. CDR1 and CDR2 (germline): SGHAT, FQNNGV. The length of the CDR3 is 16 residues. The CDR3 DNA follows: TGTGCCAGCAGCTTAGGATTTGAGAGAGGGGCCGTTTCGGAGTTCTTC. This gives the protein CASSLGFERGAVSEFF.

This chain joins TRBV5-1 and TRBJ1-1; possible D gene TRBD1, 6 bases. The CDR3 has 16 amino acids. V was shortened by 3 bases and J by 2 bases, with 17 bases between the two germline ends. Germline CDR1 is SGHRS and CDR2 is YFSETQ. The CDR3 here is CASSSRQWGANTEAFF. DNA for the CDR3: TGCGCCAGCAGCTCACGACAGTGGGGGGCCAACACTGAAGCTTTCTTT.

This chain connects TRBV6-5 to TRBJ2-4; D ambiguous. CDR3 length: 13 amino acids. The V gene lost 2 bases and the J gene lost 2 bases, with 4 bases spanning the gap. Germline assignment: CDR1 MNHEY and CDR2 SVGAGI. CDR3 loop: CASSYNPKNIQYF. Written as DNA, the CDR3 is TGTGCCAGCAGTTACAACCCCAAAAACATTCAGTACTTC.

The rearrangement uses TRBV5-4 and TRBJ2-1; D gene uncertain. This CDR3 region has 17 residues. CDR1 is SGHNT, CDR2 YYREEE, per germline (reference sequence). Trimming removed 0 bases at V and 0 bases at J, with 13 bases between. CDR3 sequence reads: CASSLAGQRGSYNEQFF. In DNA form, the CDR3 reads TGTGCCAGCAGCTTGGCCGGGCAGCGTGGCTCCTACAATGAGCAGTTCTTC.